The rows below give T cell receptor beta chains drawn from one sample of a study of cytomegalovirus exposure and HLA in healthy donors. TCRdb's copy holds only in-frame clones and misses some; the assay was immunoSEQ multiplex PCR. This sample has 65,000 to 85,000 clones, with over 85% found just once. Sequenced input: PBMCs. All receptors come from a woman under 30 in good health and CMV-seronegative. The CDR3 runs from the conserved cysteine through the conserved F or W. The order of the fields is V gene, D gene, J gene, clone size, CDR3 protein, CDR3 DNA. The D gene is left open where the match is weak. Not every row has a clone size; where given, it reads once, few, many or a size class.

TRBV6-6	.	TRBJ2-2	.	CASSDPTPGTGELFF	TGTGCCAGCAGTGACCCCACCCCAGGCACCGGGGAGCTGTTTTTT
TRBV4-1	TRBD1	TRBJ1-6	.	CASSQDRQGLSYNSPLHF	TGCGCCAGCAGCCAAGATCGACAGGGGCTTTCCTATAATTCACCCCTCCACTTT
TRBV27	TRBD2	TRBJ2-5	.	CASSPRASGGKETQYF	TGTGCCAGCAGCCCGAGGGCTAGCGGGGGGAAAGAGACCCAGTACTTC
TRBV4-1	.	TRBJ2-3	.	CASSHLIQGKVTDTQYF	TGCGCCAGCAGCCACCTAATACAGGGTAAGGTGACAGATACGCAGTATTTT
TRBV18	TRBD1	TRBJ1-5	.	CASSQEQGTGQPQHF	TGTGCCAGCTCTCAGGAACAGGGGACGGGTCAGCCCCAGCATTTT
TRBV6-6	.	TRBJ1-3	.	CASSYADRRSGNTIYF	TGTGCCAGCAGTTACGCTGACAGACGCTCTGGAAACACCATATATTTT
TRBV12-5	TRBD1	TRBJ1-6	.	CASGAGQGSSPLHF	TGTGCTAGTGGCGCGGGACAGGGCAGTTCACCCCTCCACTTT
TRBV6-5	.	TRBJ2-5	.	CASSYAGQGWETQYF	TGTGCCAGCAGTTACGCTGGTCAGGGGTGGGAGACCCAGTACTTC
TRBV2	.	TRBJ2-7	.	CASSEAREEQYF	TGTGCCAGCAGTGAAGCGCGAGAAGAGCAGTACTTC
TRBV18	.	TRBJ1-6	.	CASSPSSYNSPLHF	TGTGCCAGCTCACCATCATCCTATAATTCACCCCTCCACTTT
TRBV4-3	TRBD1	TRBJ2-7	.	CASSQDWDRGAEQYF	TGCGCCAGCAGCCAAGATTGGGACAGGGGAGCCGAGCAGTACTTC
TRBV25-1	TRBD1	TRBJ1-2	.	CASSEKWSDRGNYGYTF	TGTGCCAGCAGTGAAAAATGGTCCGACAGGGGTAACTATGGCTACACCTTC
TRBV5-1	TRBD1	TRBJ1-1	.	CASSLWQGATNTEAFF	TGCGCCAGCAGCTTGTGGCAGGGGGCCACGAACACTGAAGCTTTCTTT
TRBV7-6	TRBD2	TRBJ2-1	.	CASSLPWSGRAKNEQFF	TGTGCCAGCAGTCTACCCTGGAGCGGGAGGGCCAAAAATGAGCAGTTCTTC
TRBV7-2	TRBD2	TRBJ2-1	.	CASSLHGSGSFPSNEQFF	TGTGCCAGCAGCTTACACGGTAGCGGGAGCTTCCCCTCCAATGAGCAGTTCTTC
TRBV25-1	.	TRBJ1-6	.	CASSEKKTYNSPLHF	TGTGCCAGCAGTGAAAAGAAAACTTATAATTCACCCCTCCACTTT
TRBV28	TRBD1	TRBJ1-2	.	CASSLHRGNYGYTF	TGTGCCAGCAGTCTACACAGGGGAAACTATGGCTACACCTTC
TRBV6-4	TRBD2	TRBJ2-3	few	CASSDSSGGTDTQYF	TGTGCCAGCAGTGACTCTAGCGGGGGGACAGATACGCAGTATTTT
TRBV5-4	.	TRBJ1-2	.	CASSLVQGGFKNYGYTF	TGTGCCAGCAGCTTGGTACAGGGAGGGTTTAAGAACTATGGCTACACCTTC
TRBV6-5	TRBD2	TRBJ2-1	.	CASSSTSGGKMQFF	TGTGCCAGCAGTTCTACTAGCGGGGGGAAGATGCAGTTCTTC